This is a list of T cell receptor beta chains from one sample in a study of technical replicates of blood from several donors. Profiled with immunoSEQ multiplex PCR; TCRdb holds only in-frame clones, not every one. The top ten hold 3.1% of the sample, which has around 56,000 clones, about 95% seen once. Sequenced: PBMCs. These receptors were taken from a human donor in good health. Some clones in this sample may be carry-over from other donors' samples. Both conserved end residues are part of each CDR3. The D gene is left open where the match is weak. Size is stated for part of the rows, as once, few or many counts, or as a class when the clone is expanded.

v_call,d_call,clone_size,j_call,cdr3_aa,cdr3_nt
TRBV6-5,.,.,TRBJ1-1,CASSYSGQGSTEAFF,TGTGCCAGCAGTTACTCAGGTCAGGGCTCCACTGAAGCTTTCTTT
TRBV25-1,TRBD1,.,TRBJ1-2,CASSGFRGKRDGYTF,TGTGCCAGCAGTGGCTTCAGGGGGAAGCGGGATGGCTACACCTTC
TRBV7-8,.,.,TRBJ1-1,CASSTWGPRGETEAFF,TGTGCCAGCAGCACATGGGGTCCACGGGGGGAAACTGAAGCTTTCTTT
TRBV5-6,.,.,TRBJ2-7,CASSFIGAGLIHEQYF,TGTGCCAGCAGCTTTATTGGTGCGGGATTAATCCACGAGCAGTACTTC
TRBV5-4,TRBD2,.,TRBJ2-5,CASSRDRGGYETQYF,TGTGCCAGCAGCCGTGATCGGGGGGGCTATGAGACCCAGTACTTC
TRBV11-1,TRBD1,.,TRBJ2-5,CASSRGQGQQETQYF,TGTGCCAGCAGCCGGGGACAGGGCCAACAAGAGACCCAGTACTTC
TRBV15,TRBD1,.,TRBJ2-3,CATSETRGSTDTQYF,TGTGCCACCAGTGAGACCAGGGGGAGCACAGATACGCAGTATTTT
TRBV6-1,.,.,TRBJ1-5,CASSRQEHQPQHF,TGTGCCAGCAGCCGACAGGAACATCAGCCCCAGCATTTT
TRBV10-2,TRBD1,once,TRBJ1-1,CASSESRPGQGSTFF,TGCGCCAGCAGTGAGTCCCGACCGGGACAGGGTTCGACTTTCTTT
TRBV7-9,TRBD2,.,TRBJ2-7,CASRPASGSNYEQYF,TGTGCCAGCAGGCCCGCTAGCGGGAGTAATTACGAGCAGTACTTC
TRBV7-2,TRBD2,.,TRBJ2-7,CASSYGTSLSEQYF,TGTGCCAGCAGCTACGGGACTAGTTTAAGCGAGCAGTACTTC
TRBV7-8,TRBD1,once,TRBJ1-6,CASSYTGDYNSPLHF,TGTGCCAGCAGCTACACAGGGGATTATAATTCACCCCTCCACTTT
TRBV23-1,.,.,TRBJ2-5,CASSQSRVWETQYF,TGCGCCAGCAGTCAATCGAGGGTATGGGAGACCCAGTACTTC
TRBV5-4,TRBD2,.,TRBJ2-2,CASSPPGGRNTGELFF,TGTGCCAGCAGCCCGCCGGGGGGGCGCAATACCGGGGAGCTGTTTTTT
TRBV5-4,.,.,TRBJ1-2,CASSSKQKNYGYTF,TGTGCCAGCAGCTCAAAACAGAAAAACTATGGCTACACCTTC
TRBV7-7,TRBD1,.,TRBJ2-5,CASSEGTVQETQYF,TGTGCCAGCAGCGAAGGGACAGTTCAAGAGACCCAGTACTTC
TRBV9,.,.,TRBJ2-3,CASSPRQDHADTQYF,TGTGCCAGCAGCCCCCGACAGGACCACGCAGATACGCAGTATTTT
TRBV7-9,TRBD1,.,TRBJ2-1,CASSGTGDYNEQFF,TGTGCCAGCAGCGGGACAGGGGATTACAATGAGCAGTTCTTC
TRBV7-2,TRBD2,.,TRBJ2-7,CASSPGTSGRVNEQYF,TGTGCCAGCAGCCCAGGGACTAGCGGGAGGGTAAACGAGCAGTACTTC
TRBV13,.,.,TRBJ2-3,CASSLARGITDTQYF,TGTGCCAGCAGCTTAGCGCGCGGGATCACAGATACGCAGTATTTT
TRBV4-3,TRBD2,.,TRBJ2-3,CASSQDRAGGPVDTQYF,TGCGCCAGCAGCCAAGACAGGGCGGGAGGGCCGGTAGATACGCAGTATTTT
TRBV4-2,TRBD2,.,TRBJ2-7,CASSQGLADTSYEQYF,TGTGCCAGCAGCCAGGGACTAGCGGATACTTCCTACGAGCAGTACTTC
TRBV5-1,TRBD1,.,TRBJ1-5,CASSPGQAGGNQPQHF,TGCGCCAGCAGCCCCGGACAGGCCGGGGGTAATCAGCCCCAGCATTTT
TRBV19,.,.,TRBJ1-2,CASSVQGIVFGYTF,TGTGCCAGTAGTGTACAGGGAATCGTCTTTGGCTACACCTTC
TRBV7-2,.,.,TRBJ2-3,CASSSSTGGTDTQYF,TGTGCCAGCAGCTCATCGACCGGCGGGACAGATACGCAGTATTTT
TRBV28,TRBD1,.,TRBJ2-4,CASSLSGTGGRYIQYF,TGTGCCAGCAGTTTGTCCGGGACAGGGGGCAGGTACATTCAGTACTTC
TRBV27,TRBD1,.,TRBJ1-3,CATSPRGPGNTIYF,TGTGCCACCTCACCCAGGGGGCCTGGAAACACCATATATTTT
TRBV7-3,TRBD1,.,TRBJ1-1,CASSPQGQGDTEAFF,TGTGCCAGCAGCCCGCAGGGACAGGGTGACACTGAAGCTTTCTTT
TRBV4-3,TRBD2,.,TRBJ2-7,CASSHLPGLAYEQYF,TGCGCCAGCAGCCATCTACCGGGACTAGCGTACGAGCAGTACTTC
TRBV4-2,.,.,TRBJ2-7,CASSHGSGVGYEQYF,TGTGCCAGCAGCCACGGGTCGGGGGTGGGCTACGAGCAGTACTTC
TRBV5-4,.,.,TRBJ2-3,CASSLGVSGGGDTQYF,TGTGCCAGCAGCTTGGGCGTTAGCGGAGGTGGGGATACGCAGTATTTT
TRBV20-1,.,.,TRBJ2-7,CSASRREEQYF,TGCAGTGCTTCCCGACGGGAAGAGCAGTACTTC
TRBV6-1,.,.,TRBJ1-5,CALRGGNNQPQHF,TGTGCCCTCCGGGGAGGGAACAATCAGCCCCAGCATTTT
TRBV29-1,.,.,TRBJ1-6,CSVVISPLHF,TGCAGCGTTGTTATTTCACCCCTCCACTTT
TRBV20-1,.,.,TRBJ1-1,CSAQDNEAFF,TGCAGTGCCCAGGACAATGAAGCTTTCTTT
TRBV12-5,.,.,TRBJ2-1,CASGSRTNNEQFF,TGTGCTAGTGGTTCCCGGACTAACAATGAGCAGTTCTTC
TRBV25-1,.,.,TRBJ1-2,CASSERRMGDRIGYTF,TGTGCCAGCAGTGAACGCCGAATGGGAGACAGGATTGGCTACACCTTC
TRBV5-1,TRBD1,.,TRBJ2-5,CASSKGTGLETQYF,TGCGCCAGCAGCAAGGGGACAGGGCTGGAGACCCAGTACTTC
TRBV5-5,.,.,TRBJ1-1,CASTYSPTEAFF,TGTGCCAGCACTTACAGTCCCACTGAAGCTTTCTTT
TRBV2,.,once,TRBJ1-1,CASSVARGLNTEAFF,TGTGCCAGCAGTGTGGCCAGGGGACTGAACACTGAAGCTTTCTTT
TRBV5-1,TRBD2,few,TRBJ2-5,CASSLAGGLAQETQYF,TGCGCCAGCAGCTTGGCCGGAGGACTAGCCCAAGAGACCCAGTACTTC
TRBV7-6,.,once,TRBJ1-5,CASSLETGLSNQPQHF,TGTGCCAGCAGCTTAGAAACAGGGCTCAGCAATCAGCCCCAGCATTTT
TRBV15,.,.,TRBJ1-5,CATSRDSQPQHF,TGTGCCACCAGCAGAGATAGCCAGCCCCAGCATTTT
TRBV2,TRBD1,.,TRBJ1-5,CASSPDRGNQPQHF,TGTGCCAGCAGTCCGGACAGGGGCAATCAGCCCCAGCATTTT
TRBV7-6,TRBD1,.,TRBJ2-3,CASSRGGYTDTQYF,TGTGCCAGCAGTAGAGGGGGCTACACAGATACGCAGTATTTT
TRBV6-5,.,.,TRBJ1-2,CASSLPTGYGYTF,TGTGCCAGCAGCCTCCCGACTGGCTATGGCTACACCTTC